A selection of T cell receptor beta chains follows, all from one sample in a study of blood T cell repertoires in COVID-19. Sequencing was performed with immunoSEQ multiplex PCR; in TCRdb, only in-frame clones are kept and a portion is missing. The data hold 150,000 to 200,000 clones, with approximately 86% observed a single time. Sequencing input: peripheral blood. All receptors come from a man over 45 with active or convalescent COVID-19. The CDR3 runs from the conserved cysteine through the conserved F or W. Each record gives: CDR3 DNA, CDR3 protein, clone size, V gene, J gene, D gene. The D gene is left open where the match is weak. Size tells how often a clone was seen (once, few, many) or the class of an expanded clone, and some rows leave it out.

CDR3nt: TGTGCCAGCAGCCGAGACAGTCCCACTGAAGCTTTCTTT
CDR3aa: CASSRDSPTEAFF
abundance: .
v_gene: TRBV3-1/TRBV3-2
j_gene: TRBJ1-1
d_gene: .

CDR3nt: TGTGCCAGCAGCTCGGGACAGGGCAATGAGCAGTTCTTC
CDR3aa: CASSSGQGNEQFF
abundance: .
v_gene: TRBV5-4
j_gene: TRBJ2-1
d_gene: TRBD1

CDR3nt: TGTGCCAGCCAGGGACAGGCGAATTCACCCCTCCACTTT
CDR3aa: CASQGQANSPLHF
abundance: .
v_gene: TRBV18
j_gene: TRBJ1-6
d_gene: TRBD1

CDR3nt: TGTGCCAGCAGCTCTGCGGGCGGCTACGAGCAGTACTTC
CDR3aa: CASSSAGGYEQYF
abundance: .
v_gene: TRBV7-3
j_gene: TRBJ2-7
d_gene: .

CDR3nt: TGTGCCAGCAGTTACGGGCCAGGCACCGAGCCCCAGCATTTT
CDR3aa: CASSYGPGTEPQHF
abundance: .
v_gene: TRBV6-2/TRBV6-3
j_gene: TRBJ1-5
d_gene: .

CDR3nt: TGTGCCAGCAACAGGTGGGACAATCAGCCCCAGCATTTT
CDR3aa: CASNRWDNQPQHF
abundance: many
v_gene: TRBV7-9
j_gene: TRBJ1-5
d_gene: .

CDR3nt: TGTGCCAGCAGCGAAAGACCCGGACAGGGAGAAAAACTGTTTTTT
CDR3aa: CASSERPGQGEKLFF
abundance: once
v_gene: TRBV7-2
j_gene: TRBJ1-4
d_gene: TRBD1

CDR3nt: TGTGCCAGCAGTAGAACTTTCCACGTACAAGAGACCCAGTACTTC
CDR3aa: CASSRTFHVQETQYF
abundance: .
v_gene: TRBV6-5
j_gene: TRBJ2-5
d_gene: .

CDR3nt: TGTGCCAGCAGCTTAGGGTCCGGGTTGTTTTTCTTC
CDR3aa: CASSLGSGLFFF
abundance: .
v_gene: TRBV11-1
j_gene: TRBJ2-1
d_gene: .

CDR3nt: TGTGCCAGTAGTTTCGACAGGGGAAAAACTGAAGCTTTCTTT
CDR3aa: CASSFDRGKTEAFF
abundance: .
v_gene: TRBV19
j_gene: TRBJ1-1
d_gene: TRBD1

CDR3nt: TGTGCCAGCACCAGGGGGCGGGATCAGCCCCAGCATTTT
CDR3aa: CASTRGRDQPQHF
abundance: .
v_gene: TRBV6-5
j_gene: TRBJ1-5
d_gene: TRBD1

CDR3nt: TGTGCCAGCAGTTACTTGGGACTAGCGGGGGCTAAGCAGTTCTTC
CDR3aa: CASSYLGLAGAKQFF
abundance: .
v_gene: TRBV6-2/TRBV6-3
j_gene: TRBJ2-1
d_gene: TRBD2

CDR3nt: TGCGCCAGCAGCACCATTCCGGGGTCGGGTGGCTACACCTTC
CDR3aa: CASSTIPGSGGYTF
abundance: .
v_gene: TRBV5-1
j_gene: TRBJ1-2
d_gene: .

CDR3nt: TGTGCCAGCAGTTTCAGGGGAAGCTACTCTGAAGCTTTCTTT
CDR3aa: CASSFRGSYSEAFF
abundance: .
v_gene: TRBV28
j_gene: TRBJ1-1
d_gene: .

CDR3nt: TGTGCCAGCAGCTACCGAGGGCAGCGGGATTTTGGGGAGCTGTTTTTT
CDR3aa: CASSYRGQRDFGELFF
abundance: once
v_gene: TRBV6-6
j_gene: TRBJ2-2
d_gene: TRBD2

CDR3nt: TGTGCCAGCAGCCCAGGGAATCGGGAAAAACTGTTTTTT
CDR3aa: CASSPGNREKLFF
abundance: .
v_gene: TRBV3-1/TRBV3-2
j_gene: TRBJ1-4
d_gene: .

CDR3nt: TGTGCCAGCAGTGAAGGGGGGGGGTACACCTTCGAGCAGTACTTC
CDR3aa: CASSEGGGYTFEQYF
abundance: .
v_gene: TRBV25-1
j_gene: TRBJ2-7
d_gene: TRBD2